This paragraph reports one T cell receptor (beta chain). The data belong to a study of cytomegalovirus exposure and HLA in healthy donors. The wider study: The early release's HLA-typed donors yielded 80 million to 95 million unique TCRs.

Primers for the PCR totalled 60 Vbeta and 13 Jbeta. The data were produced by immunoSEQ multiplex PCR, yet TCRdb's version contains in-frame clones alone and is incomplete. The table has about 190,000 clones, around 80% seen once. Germline CDR1 and CDR2: SGHVS and FQNEAQ. Trimming took off 3 bases at V and 0 bases at J, with 12 bases between the two ends. This CDR3 has 16 amino acids. The chain carries TRBV7-8 and TRBJ1-5; D is undetermined. The sequence was obtained from a man in his forties in good health and CMV-seropositive. Sequencing input: PBMCs. CDR3 in DNA: TGTGCCAGCAGCTTCACGAGGCAGATTAGCAATCAGCCCCAGCATTTT. Its protein is CASSFTRQISNQPQHF.